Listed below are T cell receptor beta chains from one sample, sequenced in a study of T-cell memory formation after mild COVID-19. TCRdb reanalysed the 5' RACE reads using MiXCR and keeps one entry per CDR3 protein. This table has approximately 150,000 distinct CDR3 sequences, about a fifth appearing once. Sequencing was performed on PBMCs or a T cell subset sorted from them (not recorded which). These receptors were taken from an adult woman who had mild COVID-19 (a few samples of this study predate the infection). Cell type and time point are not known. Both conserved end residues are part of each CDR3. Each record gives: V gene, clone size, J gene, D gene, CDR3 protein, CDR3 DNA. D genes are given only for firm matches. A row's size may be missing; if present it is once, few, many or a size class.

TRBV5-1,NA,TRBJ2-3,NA,CASSLEIGSTDTQYF,TGCGCCAGCAGCTTGGAGATTGGGAGCACAGATACGCAGTATTTT
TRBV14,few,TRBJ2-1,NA,CASSRTTYNEQFF,TGTGCCAGCAGCAGGACCACATACAATGAGCAGTTCTTC
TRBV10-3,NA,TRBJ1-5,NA,CAISDKAYQPQHF,TGTGCCATCAGTGATAAAGCGTATCAGCCCCAGCATTTT
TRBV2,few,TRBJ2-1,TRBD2,CASRGLAAVGQFF,TGTGCCAGCAGGGGACTAGCCGCCGTAGGGCAGTTCTTC
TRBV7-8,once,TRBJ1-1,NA,CASSLASGSWTEAFF,TGTGCCAGCAGCTTAGCGTCGGGTAGTTGGACTGAAGCTTTCTTT
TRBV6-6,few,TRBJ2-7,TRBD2,CASTKTAGGVNEQYF,TGTGCCAGCACCAAGACGGCGGGAGGGGTCAACGAGCAGTACTTC
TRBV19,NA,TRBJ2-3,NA,CASSIGRDTQYF,TGTGCCAGTAGTATTGGTAGAGATACGCAGTATTTT
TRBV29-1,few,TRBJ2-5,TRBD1,CSVGTGRAWETQYF,TGCAGCGTCGGGACAGGGCGCGCATGGGAGACCCAGTACTTC
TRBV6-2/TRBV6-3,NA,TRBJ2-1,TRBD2,CASCVSGRGEQFF,TGTGCCAGCTGTGTTAGCGGGAGAGGTGAGCAGTTCTTC
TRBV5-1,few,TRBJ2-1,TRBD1,CASSLEGQGVYNEQFF,TGCGCCAGCAGCTTGGAGGGACAGGGGGTATACAATGAGCAGTTCTTC
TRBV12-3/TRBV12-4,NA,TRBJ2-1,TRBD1,CASSFNRGYNEQFF,TGTGCCAGCAGTTTCAACAGGGGATACAATGAGCAGTTCTTC
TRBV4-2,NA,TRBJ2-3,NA,CASSRRLREGADTQYF,TGTGCCAGCAGCCGTCGTTTAAGGGAGGGGGCAGATACGCAGTATTTT
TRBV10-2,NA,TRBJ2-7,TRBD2,CASSWTRDHEQYF,TGCGCCAGCAGTTGGACTAGGGATCACGAGCAGTACTTC
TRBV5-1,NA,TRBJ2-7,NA,CASSGQWYEQYF,TGCGCCAGCAGCGGTCAGTGGTACGAGCAGTACTTC
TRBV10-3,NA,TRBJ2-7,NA,CAISDPRGKTYEQYF,TGTGCCATCAGTGACCCCAGGGGAAAAACCTACGAGCAGTACTTC
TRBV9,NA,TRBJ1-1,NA,CASSVSGRDTEAFF,TGTGCCAGCAGCGTAAGTGGGAGAGACACTGAAGCTTTCTTT
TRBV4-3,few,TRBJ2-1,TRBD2,CASSQDWRTSFNEQFF,TGCGCCAGCAGCCAAGATTGGCGGACTAGCTTCAATGAGCAGTTCTTC
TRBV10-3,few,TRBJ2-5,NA,CAISESAGQETQYF,TGTGCCATCAGTGAGTCAGCGGGACAGGAGACCCAGTACTTC
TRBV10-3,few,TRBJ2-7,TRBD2,CAISESGGQYF,TGTGCCATCAGTGAGTCGGGAGGGCAATACTTC
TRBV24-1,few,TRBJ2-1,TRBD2,CATSDPSSGGKYNEQFF,TGTGCCACCAGTGATCCGTCCAGCGGGGGGAAATACAATGAGCAGTTCTTC
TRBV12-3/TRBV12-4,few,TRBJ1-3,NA,CASGPGNTIYF,TGTGCCAGCGGACCAGGGAACACCATATATTTT
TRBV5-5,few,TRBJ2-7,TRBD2,CASGTSGYYEQYF,TGTGCCAGCGGGACTAGCGGTTACTACGAGCAGTACTTC
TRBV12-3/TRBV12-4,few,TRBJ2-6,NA,CASRQGVSGANVLTF,TGTGCCAGCAGGCAGGGTGTTTCTGGGGCCAACGTCCTGACTTTC
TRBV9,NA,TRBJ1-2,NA,CASSVAPGNYGYTF,TGTGCCAGCAGCGTAGCTCCAGGGAACTATGGCTACACCTTC
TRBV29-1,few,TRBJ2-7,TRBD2,CSVEVTSSEQYF,TGCAGCGTTGAAGTGACTAGCAGCGAGCAGTACTTC